The clone carrying this T cell receptor beta chain was recorded many times. Its antigen remains unknown. The data belong to a study of T cells in Graves' hyperthyroidism and ophthalmopathy. Points from the study as a whole: The model made its ophthalmopathy prediction, and onset followed a median approximately six months later. Among clonotypes expanded in thyroid above 0.001, most were also found in blood.

CDR1 is DFQATT and CDR2 is SNEGSKA in the germline V gene (reference sequence). Trimming removed 1 base at V and 7 bases at J, with 16 bases between. This CDR3 spans 15 amino acids. TCR beta CDR3 region amplification was performed from RNA transcripts. An initial round of RT-PCR targeting the TCR CDR3 relied on the HTBI primer set. TCRdb used MiXCR to reprocess the multiplex PCR reads, holding one entry per CDR3 protein. Of 550,000 to 600,000 distinct CDR3 sequences in the sample, around 45% were seen once. V gene TRBV20-1 combines with J gene TRBJ1-4; possibly TRBD1 for D (6 bases). This receptor was obtained from an adult woman with Graves' disease, either hyperthyroidism or ophthalmopathy (not recorded which). Sequenced: peripheral blood or thyroid tissue (not recorded which). DNA of the CDR3: TGCAGTGCTAGAGTACGGGGGGCCTATGGTGAAAAACTGTTTTTT. Its protein is CSARVRGAYGEKLFF.